The entry below describes one T cell receptor (beta chain). Antigen specificity is unknown. This entry is derived from a study of OX40 agonist ivuxolimab in advanced cancers. Study background: Mean age about 60 years, range roughly 20 to 85; about 81% male. Study-wide results and caveats: No antigen was identified for the clonally expanded peripheral T cells.

Anyone with autoimmune disease history or systemic immunosuppression was excluded. Samples of blood were obtained at baseline, on cycle 4 day 1, and on cycle 7 day 1. The method was immunoSEQ multiplex PCR; TCRdb's version includes in-frame clones alone and lacks a portion of them. The repertoire holds about 75,000 clones, with about 85% as singletons. The material was CD4+ or CD8+ T cells sorted from blood, obtained in a trial of the OX40 agonist ivuxolimab. This TCR was recovered from an adult with an advanced solid tumor such as melanoma, head and neck, liver or kidney cancer.

As DNA, the CDR3 is TGTGCCAGCAACCCCTACGGGACTTGGGCCACAGATACGCAGTATTTT. This translates into CASNPYGTWATDTQYF. The gene calls are TRBV28 and TRBJ2-3; weak D call: TRBD2 (6 bases). The V and J ends lost 7 bases and 2 bases respectively, with 19 bases between them. Germline V CDR1 and CDR2: MDHEN, SYDVKM. There are 16 residues in the CDR3.